This T cell receptor (beta chain) was obtained from a study of OX40 agonist ivuxolimab in advanced cancers. TCRdb's copy holds only in-frame clones and misses some; the assay was immunoSEQ multiplex PCR. Of tens of thousands of clones in the sample, roughly nine tenths were seen once. The CDR3 loop spans 12 amino acids. V gave up 7 bases and J gave up 7 bases, with 16 bases separating them. Germline CDR1 is SQVTM and CDR2 is ANQGSEA. In its sample, this clone was seen a few times. This chain uses TRBV29-1 with TRBJ1-1; a possible D gene is TRBD1 (5 bases). The sequenced sample was CD4+ or CD8+ T cells sorted from blood, obtained in a trial of the OX40 agonist ivuxolimab. The receptor was isolated from an adult with an advanced solid tumor such as melanoma, head and neck, liver or kidney cancer. The CDR3 is CSGWTRRYEAFF. The CDR3 DNA reads TGCAGCGGATGGACAAGACGATATGAAGCTTTCTTT.